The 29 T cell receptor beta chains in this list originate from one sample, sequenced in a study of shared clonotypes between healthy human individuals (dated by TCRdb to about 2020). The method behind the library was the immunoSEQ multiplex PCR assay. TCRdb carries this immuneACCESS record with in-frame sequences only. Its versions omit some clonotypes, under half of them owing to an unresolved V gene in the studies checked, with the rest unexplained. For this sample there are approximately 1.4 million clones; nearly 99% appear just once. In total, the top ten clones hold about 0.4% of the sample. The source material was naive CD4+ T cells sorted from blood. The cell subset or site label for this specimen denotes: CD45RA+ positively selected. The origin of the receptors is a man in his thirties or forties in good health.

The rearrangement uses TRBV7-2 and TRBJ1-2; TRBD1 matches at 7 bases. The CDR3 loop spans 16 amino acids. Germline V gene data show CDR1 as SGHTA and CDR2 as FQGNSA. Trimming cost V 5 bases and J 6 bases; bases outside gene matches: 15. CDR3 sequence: CASSRTGGLFIHGYTF. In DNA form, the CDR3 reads TGTGCCAGCAGCCGGACAGGTGGGCTATTTATCCATGGCTACACCTTC.

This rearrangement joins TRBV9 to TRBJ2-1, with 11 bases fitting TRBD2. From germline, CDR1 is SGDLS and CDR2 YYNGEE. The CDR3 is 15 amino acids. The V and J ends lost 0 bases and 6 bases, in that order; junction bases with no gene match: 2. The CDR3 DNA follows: TGTGCCAGCAGCGTAGAACTAGCGGGAGTCAATGAGCAGTTCTTC. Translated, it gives CASSVELAGVNEQFF.

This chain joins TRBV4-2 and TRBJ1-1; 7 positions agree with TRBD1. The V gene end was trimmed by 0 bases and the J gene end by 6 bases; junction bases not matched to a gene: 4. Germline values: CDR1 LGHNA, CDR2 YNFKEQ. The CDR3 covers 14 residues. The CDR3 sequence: CASSQDSGGPEAFF. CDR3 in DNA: TGTGCCAGCAGCCAAGACTCAGGGGGTCCTGAAGCTTTCTTT.

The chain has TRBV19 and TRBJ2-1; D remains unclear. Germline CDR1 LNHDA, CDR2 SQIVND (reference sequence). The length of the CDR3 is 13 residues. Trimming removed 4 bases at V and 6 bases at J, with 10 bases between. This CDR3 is CASSRTSSNEQFF. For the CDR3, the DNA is TGTGCCAGTAGTAGGACGAGCAGCAATGAGCAGTTCTTC.

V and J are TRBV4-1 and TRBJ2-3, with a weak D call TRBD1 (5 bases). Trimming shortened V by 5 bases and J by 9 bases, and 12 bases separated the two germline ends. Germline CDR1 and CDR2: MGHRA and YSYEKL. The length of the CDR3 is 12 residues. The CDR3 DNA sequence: TGCGCCAGCAGCAGCTCAGGGATCACGCAGTATTTT. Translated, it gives CASSSSGITQYF.

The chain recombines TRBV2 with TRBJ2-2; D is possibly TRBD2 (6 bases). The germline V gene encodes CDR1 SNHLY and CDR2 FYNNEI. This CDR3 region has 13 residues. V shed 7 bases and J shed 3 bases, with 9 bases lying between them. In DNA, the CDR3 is TGTGCCAGCACCACGGGAGACACCGGGGAGCTGTTTTTT. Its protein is CASTTGDTGELFF.

CDR3 sequence: CASSQNTHEQYF. CDR3 bases: TGCGCCAGCAGCCAAAATACCCACGAGCAGTACTTC. The chain carries TRBV4-1 and TRBJ2-7; D not resolved. Germline lookup yields CDR1 MGHRA and CDR2 YSYEKL. V gave up 2 bases and J gave up 5 bases, with 7 bases separating them. This CDR3 contains 12 residues.

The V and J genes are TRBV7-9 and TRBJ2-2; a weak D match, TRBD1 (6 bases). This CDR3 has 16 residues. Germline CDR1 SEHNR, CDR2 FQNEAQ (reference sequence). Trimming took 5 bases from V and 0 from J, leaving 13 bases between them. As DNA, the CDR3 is TGTGCCAGCAGCCATCACAGGGATGCGAACACCGGGGAGCTGTTTTTT. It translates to CASSHHRDANTGELFF.

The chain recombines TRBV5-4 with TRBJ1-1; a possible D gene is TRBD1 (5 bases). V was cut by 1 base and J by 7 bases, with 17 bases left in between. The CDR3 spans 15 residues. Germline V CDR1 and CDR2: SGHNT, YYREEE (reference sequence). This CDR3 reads CASSLYGGKDNEAFF. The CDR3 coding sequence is TGTGCCAGCAGCTTGTACGGGGGGAAGGATAATGAAGCTTTCTTT.

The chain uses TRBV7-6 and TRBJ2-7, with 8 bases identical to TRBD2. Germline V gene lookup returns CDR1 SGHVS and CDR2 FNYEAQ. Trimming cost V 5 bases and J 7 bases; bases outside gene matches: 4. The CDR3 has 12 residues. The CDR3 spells CASSETSEEQYF. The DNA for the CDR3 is TGTGCCAGCAGCGAGACTAGCGAGGAGCAGTACTTC. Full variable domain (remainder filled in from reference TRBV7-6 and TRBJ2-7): GAGVSQSPRYKVTKRGQDVALRCDPISGHVSLYWYRQALGQGPEFLTYFNYEAQQDKSGLPNDRFSAERPEGSISTLTIQRTEQRDSAMYRCASSETSEEQYFGPGTRLTVT.

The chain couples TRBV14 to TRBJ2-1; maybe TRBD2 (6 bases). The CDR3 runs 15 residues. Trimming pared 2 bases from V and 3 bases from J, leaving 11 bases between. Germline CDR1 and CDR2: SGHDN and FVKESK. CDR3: CASSQRLDFYNEQFF. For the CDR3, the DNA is TGTGCCAGCAGCCAACGACTAGACTTCTACAATGAGCAGTTCTTC. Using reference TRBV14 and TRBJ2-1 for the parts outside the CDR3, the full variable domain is EAGVTQFPSHSVIEKGQTVTLRCDPISGHDNLYWYRRVMGKEIKFLLHFVKESKQDESGMPNNRFLAERTGGTYSTLKVQPAELEDSGVYFCASSQRLDFYNEQFFGPGTRLTVL.

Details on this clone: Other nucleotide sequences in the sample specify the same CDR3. The DNA of the CDR3 is TGCGCCAGCAGCTTGGGGACTAGCGGGAACAATGAGCAGTTCTTC. It yields the protein CASSLGTSGNNEQFF. This chain links TRBV5-1 with TRBJ2-1, with 12 bases matching TRBD2. Trimming took 0 bases from V and 5 from J; bases not matched to a gene: 0. CDR1 and CDR2 (germline): SGHRS, YFSETQ. This CDR3 is built from 15 residues. Full variable domain (missing parts from reference TRBV5-1 and TRBJ2-1): KAGVTQTPRYLIKTRGQQVTLSCSPISGHRSVSWYQQTPGQGLQFLFEYFSETQRNKGNFPGRFSGRQFSNSRSEMNVSTLELGDSALYLCASSLGTSGNNEQFFGPGTRLTVL.

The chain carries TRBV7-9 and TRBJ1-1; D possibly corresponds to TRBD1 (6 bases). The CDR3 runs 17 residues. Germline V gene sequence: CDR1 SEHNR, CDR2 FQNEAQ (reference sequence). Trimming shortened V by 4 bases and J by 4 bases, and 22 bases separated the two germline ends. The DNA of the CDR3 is TGTGCCAGCAGCTGGGGGCGCCAATCGATAACGGGCACTGAAGCTTTCTTT. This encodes CASSWGRQSITGTEAFF. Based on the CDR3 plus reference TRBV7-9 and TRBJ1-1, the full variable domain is DTGVSQNPRHKITKRGQNVTFRCDPISEHNRLYWYRQTLGQGPEFLTYFQNEAQLEKSRLLSDRFSAERPKGSFSTLEIQRTEQGDSAMYLCASSWGRQSITGTEAFFGQGTRLTVV.

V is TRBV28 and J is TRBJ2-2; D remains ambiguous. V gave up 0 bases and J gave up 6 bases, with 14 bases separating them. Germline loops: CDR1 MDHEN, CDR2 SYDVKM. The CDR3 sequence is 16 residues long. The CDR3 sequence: CASSLWFREGAGELFF. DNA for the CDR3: TGTGCCAGCAGTTTATGGTTTAGGGAAGGCGCCGGGGAGCTGTTTTTT.

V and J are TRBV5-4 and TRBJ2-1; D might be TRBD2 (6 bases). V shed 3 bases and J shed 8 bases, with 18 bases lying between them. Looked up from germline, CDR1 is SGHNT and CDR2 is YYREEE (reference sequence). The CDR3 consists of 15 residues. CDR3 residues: CASSSPGRGLDEQFF. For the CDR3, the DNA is TGTGCCAGCAGCTCCCCAGGCCGGGGGTTGGATGAGCAGTTCTTC.

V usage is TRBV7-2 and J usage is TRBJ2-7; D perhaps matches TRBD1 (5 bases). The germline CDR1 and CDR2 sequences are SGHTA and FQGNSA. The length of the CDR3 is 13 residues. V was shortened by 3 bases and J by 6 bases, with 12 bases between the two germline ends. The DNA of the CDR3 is TGTGCCAGCAGCTTCAGGGTTCTGCTCGAGCAGTACTTC. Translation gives CASSFRVLLEQYF.

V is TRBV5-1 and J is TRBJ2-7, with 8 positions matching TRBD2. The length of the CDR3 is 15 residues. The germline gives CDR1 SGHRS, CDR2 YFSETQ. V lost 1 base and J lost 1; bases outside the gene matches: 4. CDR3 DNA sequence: TGCGCCAGCAGCTTGCGACTAGCGAAATCCTACGAGCAGTACTTC. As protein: CASSLRLAKSYEQYF.

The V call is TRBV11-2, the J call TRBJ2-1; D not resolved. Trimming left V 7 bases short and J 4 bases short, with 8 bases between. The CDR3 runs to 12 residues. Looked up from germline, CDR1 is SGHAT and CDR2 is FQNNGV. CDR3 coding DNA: TGTGCCAGCACCATTTCTTACAATGAGCAGTTCTTC. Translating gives CASTISYNEQFF.

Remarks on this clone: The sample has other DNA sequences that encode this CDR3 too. CDR3 sequence: CASSPGPYEQYF. CDR3 DNA sequence: TGTGCCAGCAGTCCCGGACCCTACGAGCAGTACTTC. This rearrangement joins TRBV28 to TRBJ2-7; D is undetermined. This CDR3 has 12 residues. The germline V gene has CDR1 MDHEN and CDR2 SYDVKM. V was pared by 5 bases and J by 2 bases, with 7 bases between. Full variable domain (remainder filled in from reference TRBV28 and TRBJ2-7): DVKVTQSSRYLVKRTGEKVFLECVQDMDHENMFWYRQDPGLGLRLIYFSYDVKMKEKGDIPEGYSVSREKKERFSLILESASTNQTSMYLCASSPGPYEQYFGPGTRLTVT.

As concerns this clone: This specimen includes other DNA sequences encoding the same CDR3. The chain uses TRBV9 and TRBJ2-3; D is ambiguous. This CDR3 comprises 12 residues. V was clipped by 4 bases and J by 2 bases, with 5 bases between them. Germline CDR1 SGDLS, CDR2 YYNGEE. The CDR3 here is CASSPSTDTQYF. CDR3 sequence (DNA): TGTGCCAGCAGCCCGTCCACAGATACGCAGTATTTT. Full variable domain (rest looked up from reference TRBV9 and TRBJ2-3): DSGVTQTPKHLITATGQRVTLRCSPRSGDLSVYWYQQSLDQGLQFLIQYYNGEERAKGNILERFSAQQFPDLHSELNLSSLELGDSALYFCASSPSTDTQYFGPGTRLTVL.

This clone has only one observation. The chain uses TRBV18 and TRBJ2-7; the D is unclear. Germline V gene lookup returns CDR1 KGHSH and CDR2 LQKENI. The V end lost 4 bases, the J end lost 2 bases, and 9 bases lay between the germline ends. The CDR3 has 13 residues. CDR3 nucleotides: TGTGCCAGCTCACTTTACGAAGCCTACGAGCAGTACTTC. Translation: CASSLYEAYEQYF.

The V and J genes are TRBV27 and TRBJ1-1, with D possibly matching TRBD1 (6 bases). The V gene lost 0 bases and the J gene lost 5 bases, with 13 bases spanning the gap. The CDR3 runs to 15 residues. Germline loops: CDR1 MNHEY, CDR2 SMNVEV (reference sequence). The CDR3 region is CASSLSYREYTEAFF. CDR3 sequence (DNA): TGTGCCAGCAGTTTATCATACAGGGAATATACTGAAGCTTTCTTT.

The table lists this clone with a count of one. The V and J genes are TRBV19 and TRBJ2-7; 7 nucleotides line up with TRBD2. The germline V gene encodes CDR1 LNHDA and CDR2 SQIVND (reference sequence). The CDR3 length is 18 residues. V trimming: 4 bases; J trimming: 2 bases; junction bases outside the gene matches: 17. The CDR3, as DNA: TGTGCCAGTAGTACCTACGAATTAGCGGGCCTCGACCCCTACGAGCAGTACTTC. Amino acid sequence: CASSTYELAGLDPYEQYF.

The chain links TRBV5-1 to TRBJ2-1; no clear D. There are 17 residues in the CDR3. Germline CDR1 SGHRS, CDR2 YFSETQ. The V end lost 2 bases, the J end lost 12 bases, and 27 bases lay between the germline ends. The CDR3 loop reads CASSFGVGLEPSMGQFF. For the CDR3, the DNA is TGCGCCAGCAGCTTTGGAGTCGGCCTGGAGCCTTCGATGGGGCAGTTCTTC.

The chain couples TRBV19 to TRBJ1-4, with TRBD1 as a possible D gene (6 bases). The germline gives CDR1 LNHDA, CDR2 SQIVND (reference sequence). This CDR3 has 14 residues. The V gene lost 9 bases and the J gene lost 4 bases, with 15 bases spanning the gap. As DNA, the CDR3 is TGTGCCAGGACTACAGGGAGCCATAATGAAAAACTGTTTTTT. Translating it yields CARTTGSHNEKLFF.

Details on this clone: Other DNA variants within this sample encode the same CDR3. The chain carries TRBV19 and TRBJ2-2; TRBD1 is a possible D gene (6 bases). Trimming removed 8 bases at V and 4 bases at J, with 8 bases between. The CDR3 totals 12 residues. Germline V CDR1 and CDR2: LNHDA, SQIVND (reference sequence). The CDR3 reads CASRRGTGELFF. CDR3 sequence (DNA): TGTGCCAGTCGCAGGGGCACCGGGGAGCTGTTTTTT.

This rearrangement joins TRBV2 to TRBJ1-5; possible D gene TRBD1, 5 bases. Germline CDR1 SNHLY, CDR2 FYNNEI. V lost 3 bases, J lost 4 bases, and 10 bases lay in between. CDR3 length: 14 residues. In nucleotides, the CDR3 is TGTGCCAGCAGTGAGGGGGGTGGGAATCAGCCCCAGCATTTT. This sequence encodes CASSEGGGNQPQHF.

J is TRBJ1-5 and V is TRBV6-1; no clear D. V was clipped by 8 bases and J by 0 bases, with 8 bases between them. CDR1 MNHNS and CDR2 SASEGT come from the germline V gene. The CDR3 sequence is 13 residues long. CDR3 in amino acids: CASGVASNQPQHF. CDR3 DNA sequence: TGTGCCAGCGGAGTGGCTAGCAATCAGCCCCAGCATTTT.

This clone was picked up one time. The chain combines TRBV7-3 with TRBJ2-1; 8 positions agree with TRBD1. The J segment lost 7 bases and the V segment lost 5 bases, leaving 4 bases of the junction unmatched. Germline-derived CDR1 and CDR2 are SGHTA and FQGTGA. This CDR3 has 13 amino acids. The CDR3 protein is CASSGTGGNEQFF. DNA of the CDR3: TGTGCCAGCAGCGGGACAGGAGGGAATGAGCAGTTCTTC.